This T cell receptor beta chain was observed in a study of T cells in Graves' hyperthyroidism and ophthalmopathy. Whole-study results and caveats: The model's output predicted ophthalmopathy at a median of roughly 6 months prior to onset. Most thyroid clonotypes that were expanded above 0.001 also turned up in blood.

RNA transcripts served as the template for amplifying TCR beta CDR3 regions. Using the HTBI primer set, a first-round RT-PCR was run on the TCR CDR3. Each CDR3 protein gets one entry after TCRdb re-called the multiplex PCR reads with MiXCR. Counted here are under 600,000 distinct CDR3 sequences, 16% occurring once; the ten biggest clones make up about 3.5%. Notes on this clonotype: Its antigen is undetermined.

The germline V gene has CDR1 DFQATT and CDR2 SNEGSKA (reference sequence). Trimming cost V 6 bases and J 2 bases; bases outside gene matches: 4. The CDR3 runs to 12 residues. The chain carries TRBV20-1 and TRBJ2-7; 7 bases map to TRBD2. The sequencing sample was made of blood. This sequence was found in a woman between 40 and 50 years old with Graves' ophthalmopathy. Here the CDR3 reads CSAAGRAYEQYF. The CDR3 DNA sequence: TGCAGTGCGGCTGGGAGGGCCTACGAGCAGTACTTC.